Included here is one TCR beta chain sequence, with context. Profiling that covered TCR beta VDJ and CDR3 relied on genomic DNA as its template. TCRdb independently ran MiXCR on the reads; one entry per CDR3 protein. The sample includes around 150,000 distinct CDR3 sequences, 71% of them seen just once. Patients included in sequencing had previously demonstrated CD8+CD57+ cell expansion by flow cytometry. The data stem from a study of CD8+CD57+ T cells in acquired aplastic anemia. CDR1 is SGHTA and CDR2 is FQGNSA in the germline V gene. The V end lost 5 bases, the J end lost 7 bases, and 15 bases lay between the germline ends. The CDR3 has 13 residues.

The chain links TRBV7-2 to TRBJ2-7; either TRBD1 or TRBD2 may supply D (5 bases each). Sequenced input: sorted CD4+, CD8+, or CD8+CD57+ T cells (not recorded which) from PBMCs. This receptor was obtained from a human donor with aplastic anemia. The CDR3 region has the DNA TGTGCCAGCAGCACAACCGACGAGGGGGAGCAGTACTTC. Its translation: CASSTTDEGEQYF.